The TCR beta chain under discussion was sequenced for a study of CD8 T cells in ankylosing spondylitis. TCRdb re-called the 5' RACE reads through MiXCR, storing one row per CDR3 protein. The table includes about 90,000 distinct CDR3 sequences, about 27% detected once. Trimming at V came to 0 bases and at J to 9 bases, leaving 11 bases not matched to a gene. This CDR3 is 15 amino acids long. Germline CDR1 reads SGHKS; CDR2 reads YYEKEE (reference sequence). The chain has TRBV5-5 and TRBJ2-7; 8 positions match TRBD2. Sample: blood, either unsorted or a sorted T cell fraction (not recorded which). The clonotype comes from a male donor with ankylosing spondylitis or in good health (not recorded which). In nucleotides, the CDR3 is TGTGCCAGCAGCTTGGCCGGGGGACTAGAGACTGGGCAGTACGTC. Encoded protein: CASSLAGGLETGQYV.